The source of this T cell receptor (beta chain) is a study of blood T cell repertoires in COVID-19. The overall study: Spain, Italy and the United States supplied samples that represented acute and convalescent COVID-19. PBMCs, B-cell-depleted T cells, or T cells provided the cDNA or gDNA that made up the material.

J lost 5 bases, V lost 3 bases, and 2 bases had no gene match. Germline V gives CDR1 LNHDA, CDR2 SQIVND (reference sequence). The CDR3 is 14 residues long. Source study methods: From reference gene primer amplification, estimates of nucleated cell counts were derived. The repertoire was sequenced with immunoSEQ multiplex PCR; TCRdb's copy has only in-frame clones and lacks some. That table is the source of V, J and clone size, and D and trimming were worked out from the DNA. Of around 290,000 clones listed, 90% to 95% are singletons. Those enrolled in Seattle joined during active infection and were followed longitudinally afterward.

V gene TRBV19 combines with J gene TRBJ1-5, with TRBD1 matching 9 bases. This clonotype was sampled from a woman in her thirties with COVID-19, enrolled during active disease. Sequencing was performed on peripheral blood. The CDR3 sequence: CASSIGQGHQPQHF. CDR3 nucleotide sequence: TGTGCCAGTAGTATTGGACAGGGGCATCAGCCCCAGCATTTT.